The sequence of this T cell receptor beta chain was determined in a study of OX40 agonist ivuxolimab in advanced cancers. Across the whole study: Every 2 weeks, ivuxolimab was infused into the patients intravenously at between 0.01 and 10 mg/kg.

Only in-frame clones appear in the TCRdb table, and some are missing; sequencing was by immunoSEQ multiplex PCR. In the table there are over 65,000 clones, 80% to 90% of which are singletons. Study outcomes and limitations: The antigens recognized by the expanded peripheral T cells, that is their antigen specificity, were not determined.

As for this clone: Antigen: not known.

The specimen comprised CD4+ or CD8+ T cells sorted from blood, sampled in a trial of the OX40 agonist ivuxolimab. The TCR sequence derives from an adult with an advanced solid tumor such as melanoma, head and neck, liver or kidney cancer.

CDR3 region: CASSPGGGAPYEQYF. The CDR3 nucleotides are TGTGCCAGCAGCCCCGGCGGGGGCGCTCCCTACGAGCAGTACTTC. The chain has TRBV5-4 and TRBJ2-7, with a tentative D call TRBD2 (7 bases). V gave up 4 bases and J gave up 2 bases, with 16 bases separating them. CDR3 length equals 15 residues. Germline values: CDR1 SGHNT, CDR2 YYREEE (reference sequence).